This paragraph covers one T cell receptor beta chain sequence. Its antigen is still unknown. Within one base of it there is no much larger clone, and no base qualities were kept. The entry originates in a study of OX40 agonist ivuxolimab in advanced cancers. Regarding the research as a whole: Ivuxolimab, which targeted the costimulatory receptor OX40 (CD134), was an agonistic, fully human IgG2 monoclonal antibody. Intravenous ivuxolimab was administered to patients every 2 weeks at six dose levels: 0.01, 0.1, 0.3, 1.5, 3 and 10 mg/kg. Among the 52 dose-escalation patients, 19 had hepatocellular carcinoma, about 15 melanoma, 9 renal cell carcinoma and 9 head and neck cancer. A male proportion of around 81% and a mean age of about 60 years, ranging from roughly 20 to 80, were recorded for the dose-escalation cohort. Patients were allowed to have had prior anti-PD-1, anti-PD-L1 or anti-CTLA-4 therapy, and approximately 40% of the dose-escalation patients had been treated with checkpoint inhibitors. Three dose-escalation patients achieved partial responses, one with hepatocellular carcinoma and two with cutaneous melanoma. The point of sequencing TCRbeta in the periphery was to test whether ivuxolimab changed TCR sequence diversity and drove clonal T-cell expansion. The monotherapy dose-escalation portion (N ≈ 50 patients) of the phase I ivuxolimab trial is reported in the paper. Overall results and qualifications from the work: Low levels of normalized T-cell clonal expansion were also seen in some patients who did not respond. Antigen specificity was not determined for the clonally expanded peripheral T cells. Clonal expansion of both CD4+ and CD8+ blood T cells was observed from baseline to week 6 at doses 0.1 to 3.0 mg/kg. After ivuxolimab, CD8+ T cells had more expanded clones than CD4+ T cells on average. In the 0.1-3.0 mg/kg groups, partial responders had among the lowest normalized peripheral clonal expansion, particularly in CD8+ T cells.

Genomic DNA was extracted from sorted cells for sequencing of the TCRbeta CDR3 region. The immunoSEQ Assay was used to sequence the TCRbeta CDR3 regions. TCRdb stores this immuneACCESS table with in-frame sequences only. Part of the clones is absent; in the studies checked, under half of the shortfall reflects unresolved V genes, and no reason is known for the rest. This sample has 60,000 or so clones in its table, and around 88% of those were observed once. The ten largest clones capture roughly 0.77% of the sample. The trial excluded patients who had a history of autoimmune disease or were on systemic immunosuppression. Peripheral blood for TCR sequencing was collected from all dose cohorts at baseline, on cycle 4 day 1, and on cycle 7 day 1. Samples were obtained from an open-label, multicenter, first-in-human phase I dose-escalation trial of ivuxolimab. Adults with locally advanced or metastatic melanoma, renal cell, hepatocellular, or head and neck squamous cell carcinoma were enrolled in the trial. Before TCR sequencing, CD4+ and CD8+ T cells were separately sorted from peripheral blood.

The sequence was collected from an adult with an advanced solid tumor such as melanoma, head and neck, liver or kidney cancer. The sequences come from CD4+ or CD8+ T cells sorted from blood, collected in a trial of the OX40 agonist ivuxolimab.

The bases are TGTGCCACGAGCAGGGATCGCCCGTCCGGGGAGCTGTTTTTT. Translated, this is CATSRDRPSGELFF. Recombination joined TRBV10-3 with TRBJ2-2; TRBD1 is a weak D gene call, 5 bases matching. According to the germline V gene, CDR1 reads ENHRY and CDR2 reads SYGVKD. The CDR3 holds 14 amino acids from the cysteine to the phenylalanine. Only the CDR3 DNA stays, 42 bases, in frame from base 1. V sheds 10 bases and J sheds 6 bases, leaving 18 bases between their ends.